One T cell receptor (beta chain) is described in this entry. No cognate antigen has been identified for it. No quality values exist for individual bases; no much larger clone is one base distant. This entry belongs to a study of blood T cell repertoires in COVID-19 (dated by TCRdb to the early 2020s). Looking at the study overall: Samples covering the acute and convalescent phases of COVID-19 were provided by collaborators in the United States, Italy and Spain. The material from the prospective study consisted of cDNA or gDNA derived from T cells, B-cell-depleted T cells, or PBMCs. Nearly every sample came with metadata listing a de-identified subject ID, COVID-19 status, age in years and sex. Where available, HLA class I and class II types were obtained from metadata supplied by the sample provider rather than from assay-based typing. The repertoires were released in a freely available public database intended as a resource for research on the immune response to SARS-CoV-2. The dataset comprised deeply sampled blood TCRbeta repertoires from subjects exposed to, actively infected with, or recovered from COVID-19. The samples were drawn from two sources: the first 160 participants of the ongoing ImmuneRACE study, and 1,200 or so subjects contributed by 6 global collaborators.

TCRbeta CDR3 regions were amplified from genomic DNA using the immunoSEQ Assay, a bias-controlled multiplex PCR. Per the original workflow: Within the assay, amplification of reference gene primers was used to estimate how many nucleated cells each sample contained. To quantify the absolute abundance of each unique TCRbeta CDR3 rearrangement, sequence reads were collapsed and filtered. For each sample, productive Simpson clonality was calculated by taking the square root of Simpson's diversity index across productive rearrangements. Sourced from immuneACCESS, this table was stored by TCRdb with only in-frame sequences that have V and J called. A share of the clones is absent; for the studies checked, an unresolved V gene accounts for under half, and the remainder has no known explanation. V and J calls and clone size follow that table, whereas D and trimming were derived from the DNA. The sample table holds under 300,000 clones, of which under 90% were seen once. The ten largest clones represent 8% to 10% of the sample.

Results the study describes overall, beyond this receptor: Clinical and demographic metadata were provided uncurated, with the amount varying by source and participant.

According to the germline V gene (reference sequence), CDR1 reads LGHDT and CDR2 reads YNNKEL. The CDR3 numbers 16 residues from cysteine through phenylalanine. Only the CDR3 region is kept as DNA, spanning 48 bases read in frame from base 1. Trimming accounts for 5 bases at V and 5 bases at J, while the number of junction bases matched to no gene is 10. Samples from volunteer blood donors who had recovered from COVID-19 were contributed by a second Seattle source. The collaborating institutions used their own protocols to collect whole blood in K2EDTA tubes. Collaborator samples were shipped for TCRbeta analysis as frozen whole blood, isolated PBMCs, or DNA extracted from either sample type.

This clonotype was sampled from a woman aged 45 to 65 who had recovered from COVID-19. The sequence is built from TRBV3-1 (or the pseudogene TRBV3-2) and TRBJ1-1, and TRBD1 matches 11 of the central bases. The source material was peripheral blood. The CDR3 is CASSSGTGGVRTEAFF. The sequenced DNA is TGTGCCAGCAGCAGCGGGACAGGGGGAGTGAGGACTGAAGCTTTCTTT.